Sequencing of this TCR beta chain was carried out in a study of blood T cell repertoires in COVID-19. The data were produced by immunoSEQ multiplex PCR, yet TCRdb's version contains in-frame clones alone and is incomplete. The repertoire consists of some 240,000 clones, with roughly 89% occurring once and the leading ten covering roughly 6.5%. The V and J ends lost 4 bases and 3 bases respectively, with 9 bases between them. Germline V gene sequence: CDR1 ENHRY, CDR2 SYGVKD. The CDR3 sequence is 13 residues long. The chain has TRBV10-3 and TRBJ2-5; D may be TRBD2 (5 bases). Sequenced sample: peripheral blood. This receptor was identified in a man in his sixties who had recovered from COVID-19. CDR3 in amino acids: CAISVGREETQYF. The DNA for the CDR3 is TGTGCCATCAGTGTTGGGCGGGAAGAGACCCAGTACTTC.